This passage covers 32 T cell receptor beta chains from one sample sequenced in a study of blood T cell repertoires in COVID-19. Here immunoSEQ multiplex PCR was the method, and the copy in TCRdb shows in-frame clones only, minus some. The data hold a few hundred thousand clones, with 88% observed a single time. Material: PBMCs or T cells enriched from blood (not recorded which). Source of these receptors: a woman in her late teens or twenties who had been exposed to COVID-19.

The chain links TRBV9 to TRBJ1-1, with TRBD1 matching 10 bases. The CDR3 is made up of 18 amino acids. The germline V gene encodes CDR1 SGDLS and CDR2 YYNGEE. Trimming took 4 bases from V and 3 from J; bases not matched to a gene: 15. CDR3 coding DNA: TGTGCCAGCAGCCCGGCGGGACAGGGGCTCGTCGGGGACACTGAAGCTTTCTTT. Translating it yields CASSPAGQGLVGDTEAFF.

This clone was counted a single time. This chain links TRBV28 with TRBJ1-3; D remains ambiguous. Trimming took off 6 bases at V and 8 bases at J, with 8 bases between the two ends. Germline V gene sequence: CDR1 MDHEN, CDR2 SYDVKM. The CDR3 spans 11 residues. CDR3 sequence (DNA): TGTGCCAGCAGATATCGGGACACCATATATTTT. Its protein is CASRYRDTIYF.

The rearrangement uses TRBV28 and TRBJ2-7, with 12 bases matching TRBD1. The germline V gene has CDR1 MDHEN and CDR2 SYDVKM. The CDR3 contains 17 residues. The J segment lost 3 bases and the V segment lost 6 bases, leaving 12 bases of the junction unmatched. CDR3 protein: CASSSLGTGGEIYEQYF. CDR3 DNA: TGTGCCAGCAGCAGCCTTGGGACAGGGGGCGAAATCTACGAGCAGTACTTC.

The chain couples TRBV18 to TRBJ2-5, with 7 positions matching TRBD2. J gave up 5 bases and V 3 bases, and 9 bases lay outside the gene matches. The germline gives CDR1 KGHSH, CDR2 LQKENI. The CDR3 consists of 15 residues. Here the CDR3 DNA reads TGTGCCAGCTCACCTACATGGACTAGTGGGGAGACCCAGTACTTC. This encodes CASSPTWTSGETQYF.

This chain joins TRBV18 and TRBJ2-3; 10 positions match TRBD2. The CDR3 has 14 amino acids. Trimming took 4 bases from V and 4 from J; bases not matched to a gene: 2. From germline, CDR1 is KGHSH and CDR2 LQKENI. This chain's CDR3 is CASSRGLAPDTQYF. The CDR3 DNA is TGTGCCAGCTCACGGGGACTAGCGCCAGATACGCAGTATTTT.

This clone was seen a handful of times. V gene TRBV11-2 combines with J gene TRBJ1-2; TRBD1 matches 7 bases. The CDR3 runs 15 residues. After removal of 1 base from V and 4 bases from J, the junction contained 6 bases not matched to a gene. The germline V gene encodes CDR1 SGHAT and CDR2 FQNNGV. DNA of the CDR3: TGTGCCAGCAGCTTAGCAGGGGGTCTTTCCTATGGCTACACCTTC. Its translation: CASSLAGGLSYGYTF.

This sequence joins TRBV6-1 and TRBJ2-3; TRBD2 matches 9 bases. Per germline, CDR1 MNHNS and CDR2 SASEGT. The CDR3 contains 14 residues. V lost 1 base and J lost 7; bases outside the gene matches: 3. Written as DNA, the CDR3 is TGTGCCAGCAGTGAAGGGGCTAGCGGGAATACGCAGTATTTT. Its translation is CASSEGASGNTQYF.

This chain joins TRBV5-1 and TRBJ1-3; possibly TRBD1 for D (5 bases). Trimming took off 0 bases at V and 0 bases at J, with 10 bases between the two ends. CDR3 size: 16 residues. Looked up from germline, CDR1 is SGHRS and CDR2 is YFSETQ. The CDR3 DNA is TGCGCCAGCAGCTTGGTCGGGGGGTCCTCTGGAAACACCATATATTTT. It encodes CASSLVGGSSGNTIYF.

This sequence joins TRBV5-4 and TRBJ2-4; 8 bases match TRBD1. Germline trimming cut 2 bases from V and 6 bases from J; bases unmatched to any gene: 1. CDR3 length: 13 residues. CDR1 and CDR2 (germline): SGHNT, YYREEE (reference sequence). Here the CDR3 DNA reads TGTGCCAGCAGCTTAACAGGGGGAAACATTCAGTACTTC. Its translation is CASSLTGGNIQYF. The complete variable domain, with remaining parts taken from reference TRBV5-4 and TRBJ2-4, reads ETGVTQSPTHLIKTRGQQVTLRCSSQSGHNTVSWYQQALGQGPQFIFQYYREEENGRGNFPPRFSGLQFPNYSSELNVNALELDDSALYLCASSLTGGNIQYFGAGTRLSVL.

The gene calls are TRBV5-1 and TRBJ2-5, with 10 bases that match TRBD1. CDR3 length: 14 residues. V shed 3 bases and J 5 bases; nucleotides not matched to a gene: 4. CDR1 and CDR2 from the germline V gene are SGHRS and YFSETQ. CDR3 amino acids: CASSWGQGRETQYF. In DNA form, the CDR3 reads TGCGCCAGCAGCTGGGGACAGGGGCGGGAGACCCAGTACTTC. Filled out from reference TRBV5-1 and TRBJ2-5, the complete variable domain reads KAGVTQTPRYLIKTRGQQVTLSCSPISGHRSVSWYQQTPGQGLQFLFEYFSETQRNKGNFPGRFSGRQFSNSRSEMNVSTLELGDSALYLCASSWGQGRETQYFGPGTRLLVL.

This sequence joins TRBV4-1 and TRBJ2-1, with a tentative D call TRBD1 (5 bases). This CDR3 is built from 16 residues. The V gene lost 0 bases and the J gene lost 6 bases, with 15 bases spanning the gap. The germline gives CDR1 MGHRA, CDR2 YSYEKL. The CDR3 coding sequence is TGCGCCAGCAGCCAAGATAGGGGAAAGGCTGGCAATGAGCAGTTCTTC. This translates into CASSQDRGKAGNEQFF.

The J gene is TRBJ2-5, the V gene TRBV27, with D possibly being TRBD2 (6 bases). The germline V gene encodes CDR1 MNHEY and CDR2 SMNVEV (reference sequence). V shed 2 bases and J shed 5 bases, with 15 bases lying between them. The CDR3 runs 15 residues. The CDR3 coding sequence is TGTGCCAGCAGTTTAGGGGGGACCCGGGGGGAGACCCAGTACTTC. Residues: CASSLGGTRGETQYF.

This clone appeared a few times. The chain carries TRBV19 and TRBJ2-1; D may be TRBD2 (7 bases). The germline V gene has CDR1 LNHDA and CDR2 SQIVND (reference sequence). The V end lost 10 bases, the J end lost 4 bases, and 17 bases lay between the germline ends. The CDR3 loop spans 14 amino acids. CDR3 sequence reads: CATSRGLNYNEQFF. CDR3 coding DNA: TGTGCCACAAGCAGGGGACTAAATTACAATGAGCAGTTCTTC.

The chain couples TRBV7-2 to TRBJ2-2; TRBD2 might be the D (6 bases). The CDR3 covers 17 residues. The germline gives CDR1 SGHTA, CDR2 FQGNSA. V gave up 1 base and J gave up 2 bases, with 14 bases separating them. CDR3 in DNA: TGTGCCAGCAGCTTAGACGGTCGGAGGGGTAACACCGGGGAGCTGTTTTTT. Translating gives CASSLDGRRGNTGELFF.

This clone occurred a few times. The chain uses TRBV12-3 or TRBV12-4 and TRBJ1-5; D is undetermined. The CDR3 extends over 13 amino acids. Trimming removed 1 base at V and 5 bases at J, with 6 bases between. CDR3 in DNA: TGTGCCAGCAGTTTAGTGGCGGATCAGCCCCAGCATTTT. It yields the protein CASSLVADQPQHF.

In nucleotides, the CDR3 is TGCGCCAGCAGTGAGTCGACAAGGGAACCCCCGGGACAGGGAAATGAAAAACTGTTTTTT. It encodes CASSESTREPPGQGNEKLFF. This sequence joins TRBV10-1 and TRBJ1-4, with 9 bases matching TRBD1. J gave up 5 bases and V 0 bases, and 16 bases lay outside the gene matches. Germline CDR1 and CDR2: WNHNN and SYGVQD (reference sequence). This CDR3 has 20 residues.

The rearrangement links TRBV19 to TRBJ1-2; no clear D gene. The V end lost 8 bases, the J end lost 4 bases, and 23 bases lay between the germline ends. This CDR3 comprises 16 residues. Per germline, CDR1 LNHDA and CDR2 SQIVND (reference sequence). Written as DNA, the CDR3 is TGTGCCAGTCGCCATTTGGGCCAGATCCTGTCCTATGGCTACACCTTC. Translating it yields CASRHLGQILSYGYTF. The full variable domain, with the rest looked up from reference TRBV19 and TRBJ1-2, is DGGITQSPKYLFRKEGQNVTLSCEQNLNHDAMYWYRQDPGQGLRLIYYSQIVNDFQKGDIAEGYSVSREKKESFPLTVTSAQKNPTAFYLCASRHLGQILSYGYTFGSGTRLTVV.

The gene calls are TRBV27 and TRBJ1-2, with 10 bases that match TRBD1. In germline, CDR1 is MNHEY, CDR2 SMNVEV (reference sequence). This CDR3 has 13 amino acids. Unmatched junction bases numbered 5, after V lost 6 bases and J lost 7 bases. The CDR3 DNA is TGTGCCAGCAGGCCGGGACAGGGGTTTGGCTACACCTTC. It yields the protein CASRPGQGFGYTF.

The chain joins TRBV25-1 to TRBJ2-5; 11 nucleotides line up with TRBD2. The germline gives CDR1 MGHDK, CDR2 SYGVNS. V lost 4 bases, J lost 2 bases, and 6 bases stayed unmatched. There are 16 residues in the CDR3. The chain's CDR3 is CASSVGLAGGQETQYF. The CDR3 DNA reads as TGTGCCAGCAGTGTAGGTCTAGCGGGAGGTCAAGAGACCCAGTACTTC.

V gene TRBV3-1 (or the pseudogene TRBV3-2) combines with J gene TRBJ1-2; the match to TRBD1 covers 7 bases. The germline V gene encodes CDR1 LGHDT and CDR2 YNNKEL (reference sequence). The CDR3 is made up of 15 amino acids. Germline trimming cut 4 bases from V and 6 bases from J; bases unmatched to any gene: 11. CDR3 protein: CASSRGGGRSDGYTF. The CDR3 nucleotides are TGTGCCAGCAGCCGAGGAGGGGGCAGGAGTGATGGCTACACCTTC.

The V gene is TRBV29-1, the J gene TRBJ1-1; 8 nucleotides agree with TRBD1. The ends lost 6 bases at V and 6 bases at J; junction bases unmatched: 3. This CDR3 has 11 amino acids. Germline CDR1 SQVTM, CDR2 ANQGSEA. The CDR3 spells CSVGTGPEAFF. CDR3 nucleotides: TGCAGCGTAGGGACAGGCCCTGAAGCTTTCTTT. Looking up the rest from reference TRBV29-1 and TRBJ1-1 gives the full variable domain: SAVISQKPSRDICQRGTSLTIQCQVDSQVTMMFWYRQQPGQSLTLIATANQGSEATYESGFVIDKFPISRPNLTFSTLTVSNMSPEDSSIYLCSVGTGPEAFFGQGTRLTVV.

The J gene is TRBJ1-5, the V gene TRBV6-2 or TRBV6-3; no reliable D call. Trimming removed 0 bases at V and 0 bases at J, with 9 bases between. The length of the CDR3 is 16 residues. Germline CDR1 reads MNHEY; CDR2 reads SVGEGT. CDR3: CASSYSGGDSNQPQHF. DNA for the CDR3: TGTGCCAGCAGTTACTCCGGCGGAGATAGCAATCAGCCCCAGCATTTT.

The J gene is TRBJ2-7, the V gene TRBV10-3, with D maybe TRBD1 (5 bases). The V gene's germline CDR1 is ENHRY and CDR2 SYGVKD. The length of the CDR3 is 11 residues. Trimming removed 4 bases at V and 5 bases at J, with 6 bases between. The CDR3 loop is CAISVRDEQYF. The DNA of the CDR3 is TGTGCCATCAGTGTCAGGGACGAGCAGTACTTC.

The V gene is TRBV7-2, the J gene TRBJ1-2, with TRBD1 matching 7 bases. The trim removed 1 base at V and 7 bases at J, leaving 12 bases unmatched. There are 16 residues in the CDR3. Germline CDR1 is SGHTA and CDR2 is FQGNSA. CDR3 sequence reads: CASSLVGADRVVGYTF. The CDR3 DNA is TGTGCCAGCAGCTTAGTGGGTGCAGACAGGGTGGTTGGCTACACCTTC. The whole variable domain, filled in from reference TRBV7-2 and TRBJ1-2, reads GAGVSQSPSNKVTEKGKDVELRCDPISGHTALYWYRQSLGQGLEFLIYFQGNSAPDKSGLPSDRFSAERTGGSVSTLTIQRTQQEDSAVYLCASSLVGADRVVGYTFGSGTRLTVV.

This clone was observed a few times. The chain has TRBV19 and TRBJ2-5, with a tentative D call TRBD2 (5 bases). Per the germline V gene, CDR1 is LNHDA and CDR2 is SQIVND (reference sequence). V lost 5 bases and J lost 0, with 7 bases in between. CDR3 size: 13 residues. The CDR3 loop is CASSRDYQETQYF. In nucleotides, the CDR3 is TGTGCCAGTAGTCGGGATTACCAAGAGACCCAGTACTTC.

V and J are TRBV3-1 (or the pseudogene TRBV3-2) and TRBJ1-4; D possibly corresponds to TRBD1 (5 bases). The CDR3 covers 17 residues. CDR1 is LGHDT and CDR2 is YNNKEL in the germline V gene (reference sequence). V was pared by 4 bases and J by 5 bases, with 20 bases between. CDR3: CASSPKRADWGNEKLFF. CDR3 bases: TGTGCCAGCAGCCCGAAGCGGGCGGATTGGGGGAATGAAAAACTGTTTTTT.

The chain couples TRBV4-3 to TRBJ2-6; 7 nucleotides line up with TRBD1. Looked up from germline, CDR1 is LGHNA and CDR2 is YSLEER. The CDR3 is 17 residues long. J was trimmed by 0 bases and V by 6 bases; bases with no gene match: 8. CDR3 amino acids: CASSPPGGVSGANVLTF. In DNA form, the CDR3 reads TGCGCCAGCAGTCCCCCAGGGGGTGTCTCTGGGGCCAACGTCCTGACTTTC.

The V and J genes are TRBV6-5 and TRBJ2-7, with 9 bases that match TRBD1. Trimming took 2 bases from V and 5 from J; bases not matched to a gene: 7. CDR1 is MNHEY and CDR2 is SVGAGI in the germline V gene. CDR3 length equals 15 residues. The CDR3: CASSYAGTGFNEQYF. The CDR3 DNA reads as TGTGCCAGCAGTTACGCCGGGACAGGGTTTAACGAGCAGTACTTC.

Details on this clone: The sample contains more than one DNA sequence encoding this CDR3. The chain has TRBV28 and TRBJ1-1; 9 bases agree with TRBD1. The V gene's germline CDR1 is MDHEN and CDR2 SYDVKM. V trimming: 6 bases; J trimming: 4 bases; junction bases outside the gene matches: 3. CDR3 length: 13 residues. The CDR3 DNA sequence: TGTGCCAGCAGACTGACAGGGGGCACTGAAGCTTTCTTT. This gives the protein CASRLTGGTEAFF. The full variable domain, in which reference TRBV28 and TRBJ1-1 provide the parts outside the CDR3, is DVKVTQSSRYLVKRTGEKVFLECVQDMDHENMFWYRQDPGLGLRLIYFSYDVKMKEKGDIPEGYSVSREKKERFSLILESASTNQTSMYLCASRLTGGTEAFFGQGTRLTVV.

This chain connects TRBV27 to TRBJ1-2; the D gene is possibly TRBD1 (6 bases). The CDR3 totals 15 residues. Looked up from germline, CDR1 is MNHEY and CDR2 is SMNVEV (reference sequence). Trimming removed 2 bases at V and 4 bases at J, with 14 bases between. The chain's CDR3 is CASSLARGQPYGYTF. The CDR3 nucleotides read TGTGCCAGCAGTTTAGCTAGAGGACAGCCCTATGGCTACACCTTC.

The chain carries TRBV5-4 and TRBJ1-4; D gene uncertain. Germline values: CDR1 SGHNT, CDR2 YYREEE (reference sequence). This CDR3 is built from 15 residues. Trimming pared 3 bases from V and 3 bases from J, leaving 12 bases between. This CDR3 reads CASSSAGGANEKLFF. Here the CDR3 DNA reads TGTGCCAGCAGCTCTGCGGGAGGAGCTAATGAAAAACTGTTTTTT.

The V call is TRBV28, the J call TRBJ2-7, with D unclear. The CDR3 is 13 residues long. In germline, CDR1 is MDHEN, CDR2 SYDVKM. The germline V and J ends were trimmed by 1 base and 6 bases, with 10 bases remaining between them. CDR3 DNA: TGTGCCAGCAGTTTATTAAGCTTGTCCGAGCAGTACTTC. Translated, it gives CASSLLSLSEQYF.